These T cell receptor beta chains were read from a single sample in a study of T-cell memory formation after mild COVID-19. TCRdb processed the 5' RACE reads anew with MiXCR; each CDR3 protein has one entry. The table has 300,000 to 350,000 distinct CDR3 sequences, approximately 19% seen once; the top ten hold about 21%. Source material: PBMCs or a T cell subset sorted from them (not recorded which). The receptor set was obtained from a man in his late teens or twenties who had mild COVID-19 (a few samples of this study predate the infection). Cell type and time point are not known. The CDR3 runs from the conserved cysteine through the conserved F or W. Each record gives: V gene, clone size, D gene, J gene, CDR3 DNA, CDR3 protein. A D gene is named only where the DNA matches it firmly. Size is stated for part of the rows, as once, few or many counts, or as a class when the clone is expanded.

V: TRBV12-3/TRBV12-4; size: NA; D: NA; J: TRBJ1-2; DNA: TGTGCCAGCAGTTTTCAGGAAGGGCTCGGCTACACCTTC; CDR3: CASSFQEGLGYTF
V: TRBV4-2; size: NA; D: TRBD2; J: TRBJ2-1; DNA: TGTGCCAGCAGCCAGGCTACTAGCGGGGGGGCCCAAGAGCAGTTCTTC; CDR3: CASSQATSGGAQEQFF
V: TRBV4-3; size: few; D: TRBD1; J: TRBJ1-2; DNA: TGCGCCAGCAGCCAGACGACAGGGGAGAACTATGGCTACACCTTC; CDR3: CASSQTTGENYGYTF
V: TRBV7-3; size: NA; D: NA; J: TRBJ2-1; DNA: TGTGCCAGCAGCTTAAGTAGTGGGGGGGAGCAGTTCTTC; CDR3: CASSLSSGGEQFF
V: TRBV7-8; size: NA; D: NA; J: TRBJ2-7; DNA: TGTGCCAGCAGCTTAATAGGGCGGGGAACCTACGAGCAGTACTTC; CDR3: CASSLIGRGTYEQYF
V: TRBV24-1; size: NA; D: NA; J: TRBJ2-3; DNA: TGTGCCACCGGCGTGAGTAGCACAGATACGCAGTATTTT; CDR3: CATGVSSTDTQYF
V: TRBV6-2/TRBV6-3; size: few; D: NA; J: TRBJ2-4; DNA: TGTGCCAGCAGACCCGACAGACCCATAGCCAAAAACATTCAGTACTTC; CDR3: CASRPDRPIAKNIQYF
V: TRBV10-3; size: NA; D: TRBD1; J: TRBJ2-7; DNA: TGTGCCATCAGGGGGACAGCCAGCTCCTACGAGCAGTACTTC; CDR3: CAIRGTASSYEQYF
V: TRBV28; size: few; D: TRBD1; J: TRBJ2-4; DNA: TGTGCCAGCAGTCCGGGACAGGGGGCCAAAAACATTCAGTACTTC; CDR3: CASSPGQGAKNIQYF
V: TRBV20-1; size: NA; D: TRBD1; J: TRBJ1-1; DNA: TGCAGTGCCCCCCGGGACAGGAGTGTCGAAGCTTTCTTT; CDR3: CSAPRDRSVEAFF
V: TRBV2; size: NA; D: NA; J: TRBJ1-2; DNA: TGTGCCAGCAGTCGGGGAAACGGCTATGGCTACACCTTC; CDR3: CASSRGNGYGYTF
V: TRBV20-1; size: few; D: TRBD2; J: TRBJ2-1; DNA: TGCAGTGCTTCCAGATTAGCGGGGATCTCCTACAATGAGCAGTTCTTC; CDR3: CSASRLAGISYNEQFF
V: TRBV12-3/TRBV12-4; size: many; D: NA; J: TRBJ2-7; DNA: TGTGCCAGCAGTGTCCGAGAGGTAGGGAACCCATCCTACGAGCAGTACTTC; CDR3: CASSVREVGNPSYEQYF
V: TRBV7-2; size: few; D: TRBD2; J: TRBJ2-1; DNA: TGTGCCAGCAGCCCCCCTCGCGGGGGTCAGACTGAGCAGTTCTTC; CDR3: CASSPPRGGQTEQFF
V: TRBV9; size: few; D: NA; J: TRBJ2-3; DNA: TGTGCCAGCAGCGAGGAGAGAAGAGTCACAGATACGCAGTATTTT; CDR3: CASSEERRVTDTQYF
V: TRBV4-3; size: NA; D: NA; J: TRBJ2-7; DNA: TGCGCCAGCAGCCGAGTTTTCGGGGGAACCTCCTACGAGCAGTACTTC; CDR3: CASSRVFGGTSYEQYF
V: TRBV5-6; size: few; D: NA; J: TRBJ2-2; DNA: TGTGCCAGCAGCTTTTCTCTGCTAGCGAACACCGGGGAGCTGTTTTTT; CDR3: CASSFSLLANTGELFF
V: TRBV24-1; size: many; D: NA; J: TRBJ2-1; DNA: TGTGCCACCAGAGATCCAGGACTAAATACCGACAATGAGCAGTTCTTC; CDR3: CATRDPGLNTDNEQFF
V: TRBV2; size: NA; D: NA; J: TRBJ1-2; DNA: TGTGCCAGCAGTGAAGCGCATTCGAGCGGGGGCAATGGCTACACCTTC; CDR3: CASSEAHSSGGNGYTF
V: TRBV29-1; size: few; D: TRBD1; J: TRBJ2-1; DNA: TGCAGCGTTGAAGATTACAGGGGCAATGAGCAGTTCTTC; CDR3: CSVEDYRGNEQFF
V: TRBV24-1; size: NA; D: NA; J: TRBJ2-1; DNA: TGTGCCACCAGTGATTTGAGGGGGGATGAGCAGTTCTTC; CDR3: CATSDLRGDEQFF
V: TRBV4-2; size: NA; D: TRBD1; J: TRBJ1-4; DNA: TGTGCCAGCAGCCGGGGACAGGGCGGCTTGGATTGGGAAAAACTGTTTTTT; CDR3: CASSRGQGGLDWEKLFF
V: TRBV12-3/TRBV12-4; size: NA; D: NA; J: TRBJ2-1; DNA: TGTGCCAGCAGCCCTCTGAGTCGGGACAACAATGAGCAGTTCTTC; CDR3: CASSPLSRDNNEQFF
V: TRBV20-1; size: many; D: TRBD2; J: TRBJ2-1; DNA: TGCAGTGCTAGGCCCCCGGGGGGGAATTACAATGAGCAGTTCTTC; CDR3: CSARPPGGNYNEQFF
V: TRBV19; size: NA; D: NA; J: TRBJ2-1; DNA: TGTGCCAGTAGTATAGATCATTCCGGGTGGGCCAATGAGCAGTTCTTC; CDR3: CASSIDHSGWANEQFF
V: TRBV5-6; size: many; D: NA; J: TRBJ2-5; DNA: TGTGCCAGCAGCTTGTTCCAGGGGCAAGAGACCCAGTACTTC; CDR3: CASSLFQGQETQYF
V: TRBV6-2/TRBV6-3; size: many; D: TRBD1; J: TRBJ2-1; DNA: TGTGCCAGCAGTTACGGCGTACAGGGGATGTATGAGCAGTTCTTC; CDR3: CASSYGVQGMYEQFF
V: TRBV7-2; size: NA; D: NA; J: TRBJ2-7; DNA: TGTGCCAGCAGCGTAAGGCCCTCCTACGAGCAGTACTTC; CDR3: CASSVRPSYEQYF
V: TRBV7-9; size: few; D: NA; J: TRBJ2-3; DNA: TGTGCCAGCAACAGCCCGGGACCAAGCACAGATACGCAGTATTTT; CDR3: CASNSPGPSTDTQYF
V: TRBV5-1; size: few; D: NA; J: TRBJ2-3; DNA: TGCGCCAGCACCCTCGGGCGGGGAAGCACAGATACGCAGTATTTT; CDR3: CASTLGRGSTDTQYF
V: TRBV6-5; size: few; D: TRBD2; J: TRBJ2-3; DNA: TGTGCCAGCAGAACAGCGGGGGGGCTTCCAGATACGCAGTATTTT; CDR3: CASRTAGGLPDTQYF